Below, 13 T cell receptor beta chains from the same sample are listed, as sequenced in a study of cytomegalovirus exposure and HLA in healthy donors. PCR used 60 Vbeta primers and 13 Jbeta primers. The protocol was immunoSEQ multiplex PCR, while the TCRdb copy is restricted to in-frame clones and leaves out a portion. The sample carries about 170,000 clones, approximately 80% recorded once. Material for sequencing was PBMCs. These receptors all stem from a female donor in good health and CMV-seronegative.

This chain connects TRBV6-6 to TRBJ2-7; possibly TRBD1 for D (5 bases). From germline, CDR1 is MNHNY and CDR2 SVGAGI (reference sequence). Trimming took off 2 bases at V and 5 bases at J, with 13 bases between the two ends. The length of the CDR3 is 14 residues. The CDR3 loop reads CASSYEAGFDEQYF. DNA for the CDR3: TGTGCCAGCAGTTACGAAGCAGGGTTCGACGAGCAGTACTTC.

The chain couples TRBV4-3 to TRBJ2-2; 14 bases map to TRBD2. The V gene end was trimmed by 4 bases and the J gene end by 5 bases; junction bases not matched to a gene: 9. CDR3 length equals 18 residues. The germline V gene has CDR1 LGHNA and CDR2 YSLEER. The CDR3 protein is CASSRGLAGGLATGELFF. In nucleotides, the CDR3 is TGCGCCAGCAGCCGAGGACTAGCGGGAGGATTGGCAACCGGGGAGCTGTTTTTT.

This rearrangement joins TRBV15 to TRBJ1-2; maybe TRBD1 (6 bases). V lost 5 bases to trimming and J lost 8 bases, with 18 bases between them. The CDR3 contains 14 residues. Germline V lookup: CDR1 LNHNV, CDR2 YYDKDF (reference sequence). The CDR3 bases are TGTGCCACCAGCCGTGCTGGGGGGGCGCGGGGCTACACCTTC. This sequence encodes CATSRAGGARGYTF. Looking up the rest from reference TRBV15 and TRBJ1-2 gives the full variable domain: DAMVIQNPRYQVTQFGKPVTLSCSQTLNHNVMYWYQQKSSQAPKLLFHYYDKDFNNEADTPDNFQSRRPNTSFCFLDIRSPGLGDTAMYLCATSRAGGARGYTFGSGTRLTVV.

As concerns this clone: Germline is not matched at one junction end, which may reflect a read error. This chain connects TRBV30 to TRBJ2-6; 7 bases agree with TRBD1. The CDR3 length is 17 residues. The germline V gene has CDR1 GTSNPN and CDR2 SVGIG (reference sequence). CDR3: CAWKRGRTYSGANGLTF. The CDR3 DNA reads TGTGCCTGGAAAAGGGGGCGAACGTACTCTGGGGCCAACGGCCTGACTTTC.

This chain uses TRBV4-1 with TRBJ2-1; the match to TRBD1 covers 7 bases. The germline CDR1 and CDR2 sequences are MGHRA and YSYEKL. The trim removed 4 bases at V and 0 bases at J, leaving 6 bases unmatched. CDR3 size: 16 residues. CDR3 region: CASSRTTGSSYNEQFF. The CDR3 nucleotides read TGCGCCAGCAGCCGGACGACAGGGAGCTCCTACAATGAGCAGTTCTTC.

The chain employs TRBV6-5 and TRBJ2-7, with 9 bases aligning to TRBD2. The trim removed 4 bases at V and 3 bases at J, leaving 4 bases unmatched. Germline V lookup: CDR1 MNHEY, CDR2 SVGAGI. This CDR3 spans 14 amino acids. This CDR3 is CASSSLAGIYEQYF. As DNA, the CDR3 is TGTGCCAGCAGTTCACTAGCGGGTATCTACGAGCAGTACTTC.

The V call is TRBV28, the J call TRBJ1-2; no reliable D call. V was trimmed by 5 bases and J by 4 bases, leaving 11 bases between them. The germline CDR1 and CDR2 sequences are MDHEN and SYDVKM. CDR3 length: 13 residues. CDR3 in amino acids: CASSPRVAYGYTF. CDR3 bases: TGTGCCAGCAGTCCTCGGGTCGCCTATGGCTACACCTTC.

The chain uses TRBV28 and TRBJ2-6, with a possible D match to TRBD1 (6 bases). This CDR3 has 17 amino acids. Germline CDR1 and CDR2: MDHEN and SYDVKM. Trimming took 6 bases from V and 0 from J, leaving 15 bases between them. The CDR3 DNA reads TGTGCCAGCAGCCCAGGGGACGGCCGCTCTGGGGCCAACGTCCTGACTTTC. It is translated as CASSPGDGRSGANVLTF. Drawing the rest from reference TRBV28 and TRBJ2-6, the complete variable domain is DVKVTQSSRYLVKRTGEKVFLECVQDMDHENMFWYRQDPGLGLRLIYFSYDVKMKEKGDIPEGYSVSREKKERFSLILESASTNQTSMYLCASSPGDGRSGANVLTFGAGSRLTVL.

The gene calls are TRBV11-2 and TRBJ2-7, with TRBD2 identical over 9 bases. Germline V lookup: CDR1 SGHAT, CDR2 FQNNGV. This CDR3 spans 17 amino acids. Trimming at V came to 5 bases and at J to 0 bases, leaving 11 bases not matched to a gene. The CDR3 DNA is TGTGCCAGCAGCCCCGGGGGGGCGGGAGGGTTCTCCTACGAGCAGTACTTC. Translation gives CASSPGGAGGFSYEQYF.

In this sample, this clone turned up a few times. The rearrangement joins TRBV4-2 to TRBJ2-4, with 8 bases fitting TRBD2. Germline V lookup: CDR1 LGHNA, CDR2 YNFKEQ. The CDR3 has 16 amino acids. Trimming removed 0 bases from V and 7 bases from J; junction bases left unmatched: 8. CDR3 DNA: TGTGCCAGCAGCCAAGAACCCGGGACTAGTAGTAACATTCAGTACTTC. This gives the protein CASSQEPGTSSNIQYF.

In this sample, this clone turned up a few times. The CDR3 DNA reads as TGTGCCAGCAGGCCGGTTGGTAGCGGGAGAGGGGAGCAGTTCTTC. Encoded protein: CASRPVGSGRGEQFF. The rearrangement joins TRBV6-5 to TRBJ2-1, with 9 nucleotides matching TRBD2. The CDR3 spans 15 residues. Germline V lookup: CDR1 MNHEY, CDR2 SVGAGI. With V trimmed by 6 bases and J by 10 bases, 13 bases remained unmatched.

The V and J genes are TRBV4-3 and TRBJ2-7; 7 nucleotides agree with TRBD1. In germline, CDR1 is LGHNA, CDR2 YSLEER. With 0 bases clipped from V and 4 bases from J, the junction kept 6 bases outside the gene matches. The CDR3 runs to 15 residues. The DNA of the CDR3 is TGCGCCAGCAGCCAAGACTGGGGACAGATGTACGAGCAGTACTTC. Its translation is CASSQDWGQMYEQYF.

This clone appeared a few times. V gene TRBV5-4 combines with J gene TRBJ2-7, with D maybe TRBD2 (6 bases). The CDR3 has 15 amino acids. The V end lost 0 bases, the J end lost 3 bases, and 13 bases lay between the germline ends. CDR1 and CDR2 from the germline V gene are SGHNT and YYREEE (reference sequence). The CDR3 nucleotides read TGTGCCAGCAGCTTGGGGACACCCGGGGGCTACGAGCAGTACTTC. This translates into CASSLGTPGGYEQYF.